This paragraph covers one TCR beta chain sequence. These data come from a study of blood T cell repertoires in COVID-19. In the study overall: From the United States, Italy and Spain came samples of acute and convalescent COVID-19.

The table came from immunoSEQ multiplex PCR; TCRdb's copy has only in-frame clones and leaves some out. The sample lists around 330,000 clones; 75% to 90% were seen once. The germline CDR1 and CDR2 sequences are LNHNV and YYDKDF (reference sequence). Trimming at V came to 8 bases and at J to 0 bases, leaving 9 bases not matched to a gene. The CDR3 consists of 18 residues. The clonotype was recovered from a woman aged 40 to 50 who had recovered from COVID-19. The sequenced sample consisted of PBMCs or T cells enriched from blood (not recorded which). The chain is built from TRBV15 and TRBJ2-3; 15 nucleotides align to TRBD2. The CDR3 DNA sequence: TGTGCCACCGGCGGGACTAGCGGGAGGTTAATCAGCACAGATACGCAGTATTTT. This translates into CATGGTSGRLISTDTQYF.